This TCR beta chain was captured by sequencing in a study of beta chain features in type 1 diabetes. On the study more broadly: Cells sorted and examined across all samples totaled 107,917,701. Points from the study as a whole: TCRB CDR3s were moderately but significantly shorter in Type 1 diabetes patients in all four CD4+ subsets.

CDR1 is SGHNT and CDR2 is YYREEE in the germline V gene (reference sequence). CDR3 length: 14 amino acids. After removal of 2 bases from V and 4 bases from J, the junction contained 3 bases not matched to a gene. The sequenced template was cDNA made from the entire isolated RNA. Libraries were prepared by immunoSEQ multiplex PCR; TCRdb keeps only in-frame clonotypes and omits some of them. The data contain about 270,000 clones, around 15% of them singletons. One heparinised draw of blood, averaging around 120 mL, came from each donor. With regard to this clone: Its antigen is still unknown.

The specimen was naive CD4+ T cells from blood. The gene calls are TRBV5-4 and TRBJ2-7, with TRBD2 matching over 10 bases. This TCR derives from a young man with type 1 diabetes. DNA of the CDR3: TGTGCCAGCAGCTTTAGCGGGAGGCTGTACGAGCAGTACTTC. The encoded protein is CASSFSGRLYEQYF. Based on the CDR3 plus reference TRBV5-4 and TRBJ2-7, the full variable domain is ETGVTQSPTHLIKTRGQQVTLRCSSQSGHNTVSWYQQALGQGPQFIFQYYREEENGRGNFPPRFSGLQFPNYSSELNVNALELDDSALYLCASSFSGRLYEQYFGPGTRLTVT.